Listed here are 26 T cell receptor beta chains from one sample, sequenced in a study of beta chain features in type 1 diabetes. Broader study findings: Patients with Type 1 diabetes showed moderately but significantly shorter TCRB CDR3s in all four CD4+ subsets.

As every portion of the isolated RNA was reverse transcribed, the sequencing read expressed TCRB transcripts. Data came from immunoSEQ multiplex PCR; TCRdb stores just in-frame clones and leaves some out. The sample records some 290,000 clones, approximately 15% being singletons. No antigen is known for these receptors. Material for sequencing was naive CD4+ T cells from blood. The receptors originated from a young man with type 1 diabetes.

The gene calls are TRBV7-9 and TRBJ2-1; 9 nucleotides match TRBD2. CDR3 length: 14 residues. The J segment lost 7 bases and the V segment lost 4 bases, leaving 5 bases of the junction unmatched. CDR1 and CDR2 from the germline V gene are SEHNR and FQNEAQ (reference sequence). The DNA for the CDR3 is TGTGCCAGCAGCTGGGGCGGACTAGCGAATGAGCAGTTCTTC. This gives the protein CASSWGGLANEQFF.

This clone showed up just a few times. Other DNA sequences in the same sample also yield this CDR3. The rearrangement joins TRBV29-1 to TRBJ1-1; the D gene is possibly TRBD1 (5 bases). The CDR3 loop spans 13 amino acids. The germline CDR1 and CDR2 sequences are SQVTM and ANQGSEA. V gave up 1 base and J gave up 1 base, with 7 bases separating them. The CDR3: CSVEGQGNTEAFF. DNA of the CDR3: TGCAGCGTTGAAGGGCAGGGGAACACTGAAGCTTTCTTT.

This clone occurred a few times. The conserved phenylalanine or tryptophan normally closing the CDR3 is absent here, so this likely arose from a read error. Because the CDR3's place on the DNA is in doubt, the DNA is left out and the CDR3 is given as listed by TCRdb. This chain links TRBV6-1 with TRBJ1-2; TRBD1 is the table's D call and was not checked against the DNA. The germline V gene has CDR1 MNHNS and CDR2 SASEGT. 10 amino acids form the CDR3, both terminal residues included. The chain's CDR3 is CASSEITTVV.

This clone was recorded a few times. This chain uses TRBV5-1 with TRBJ2-7; D uncertain. The germline V and J ends were trimmed by 0 bases and 3 bases, with 13 bases remaining between them. Germline loops: CDR1 SGHRS, CDR2 YFSETQ. This CDR3 region has 15 residues. In DNA, the CDR3 is TGCGCCAGCAGCTTGGATCAAGCCGGGTTCTACGAGCAGTACTTC. It codes for CASSLDQAGFYEQYF.

This clone was counted only a few times. The V and J genes are TRBV19 and TRBJ2-2, with 10 bases lining up with TRBD2. Germline V lookup: CDR1 LNHDA, CDR2 SQIVND (reference sequence). The CDR3 consists of 16 residues. V dropped 5 bases and J dropped 8; count of bases not matched to a gene: 11. The CDR3: CASSPSGRAGFGELFF. The DNA for the CDR3 is TGTGCCAGTAGTCCCAGCGGGAGGGCCGGTTTTGGGGAGCTGTTTTTT. Full variable domain (rest looked up from reference TRBV19 and TRBJ2-2): DGGITQSPKYLFRKEGQNVTLSCEQNLNHDAMYWYRQDPGQGLRLIYYSQIVNDFQKGDIAEGYSVSREKKESFPLTVTSAQKNPTAFYLCASSPSGRAGFGELFFGEGSRLTVL.

In DNA form, the CDR3 reads TGTGCCAGCAGTGTTGGGGACAGGGGTCCTCAGCCCCAGCATTTT. Translating gives CASSVGDRGPQPQHF. V and J are TRBV2 and TRBJ1-5, with 10 bases identical to TRBD1. The ends lost 4 bases at V and 6 bases at J; junction bases unmatched: 6. Germline assignment: CDR1 SNHLY and CDR2 FYNNEI. This CDR3 has 15 residues.

The chain employs TRBV5-4 and TRBJ1-1; weak D call: TRBD1 (5 bases). V was pared by 9 bases and J by 1 base, with 13 bases between. Germline CDR1 and CDR2: SGHNT and YYREEE (reference sequence). The CDR3 loop spans 13 amino acids. The CDR3 DNA reads TGTGCCACCGGGGGTGGGTGGAACACTGAAGCTTTCTTT. It encodes CATGGGWNTEAFF.

The chain joins TRBV2 to TRBJ2-1, with TRBD2 identical over 8 bases. V trimming: 8 bases; J trimming: 4 bases; junction bases outside the gene matches: 7. In germline, CDR1 is SNHLY, CDR2 FYNNEI. The CDR3 totals 14 residues. Here the CDR3 reads CASLLAAEYNEQFF. The DNA of the CDR3 is TGTGCCAGCCTACTAGCGGCAGAGTACAATGAGCAGTTCTTC.

The chain has TRBV18 and TRBJ2-1; 11 bases agree with TRBD2. The CDR3 runs 16 residues. The V gene's germline CDR1 is KGHSH and CDR2 LQKENI. The J segment lost 4 bases and the V segment lost 3 bases, leaving 5 bases of the junction unmatched. The CDR3 reads CASSPRGTSGYNEQFF. CDR3 DNA sequence: TGTGCCAGCTCACCCAGGGGGACTAGCGGATACAATGAGCAGTTCTTC.

The chain carries TRBV25-1 and TRBJ2-7; D not certain. Trimming left V 5 bases short and J 0 bases short, with 8 bases between. The CDR3 totals 13 residues. Looked up from germline, CDR1 is MGHDK and CDR2 is SYGVNS. The CDR3 DNA follows: TGTGCCAGCAGTTATCGTAGCTCCTACGAGCAGTACTTC. Its protein is CASSYRSSYEQYF.

J is TRBJ2-5 and V is TRBV7-2; TRBD2 agrees at 8 bases. Germline V gives CDR1 SGHTA, CDR2 FQGNSA. The junction had 14 bases not matched to a gene; V was cut back by 5 bases and J by 9 bases. There are 15 residues in the CDR3. In nucleotides, the CDR3 is TGTGCCAGCAGCGCAACACTAGCGGAGGCGTTGTCCCAGTACTTC. Translated, it gives CASSATLAEALSQYF.

This clone has more than one count but fewer than ten. The chain joins TRBV25-1 to TRBJ2-5; possible D gene TRBD1, 5 bases. The CDR3 totals 13 residues. The V end was cut by 4 bases, the J end by 4 bases, with 10 bases between. Germline CDR1 reads MGHDK; CDR2 reads SYGVNS. This CDR3 is CASSGSGRETQYF. In DNA, the CDR3 is TGTGCCAGCAGTGGATCAGGGCGAGAGACCCAGTACTTC.

This clone was observed a handful of times. The CDR3 DNA reads as TGTGCCAGCAGCCGACAGGGGGCTAGAGAGACCCAGTACTTC. Its translation is CASSRQGARETQYF. The chain has TRBV7-9 and TRBJ2-5, with 10 bases identical to TRBD1. CDR1 is SEHNR, CDR2 FQNEAQ, per germline (reference sequence). CDR3 length: 14 amino acids. V shed 5 bases, J shed 4 bases, and the junction held 4 bases outside the gene matches.

This clone was found a few times. The rearrangement joins TRBV13 to TRBJ2-3; 9 bases align to TRBD1. The CDR3 totals 14 residues. Germline CDR1 and CDR2: PRHDT and FYEKMQ (reference sequence). V gave up 3 bases and J gave up 5 bases; unmatched junction bases: 3. CDR3 sequence (DNA): TGTGCCAGCAGCTTGGACAGGGGTGGAGATACGCAGTATTTT. Its protein product is CASSLDRGGDTQYF.

This chain uses TRBV15 with TRBJ1-3, with 8 positions matching TRBD1. V shed 1 base and J 14 bases; nucleotides not matched to a gene: 13. This CDR3 comprises 15 residues. Germline loops: CDR1 LNHNV, CDR2 YYDKDF (reference sequence). The CDR3 DNA reads TGTGCCACCAGCAGAGTCGGGCGGGACAGGTCTTCGGTATATTTT. Encoded protein: CATSRVGRDRSSVYF.

The J gene is TRBJ2-5, the V gene TRBV13; D is unclear. CDR3 size: 13 residues. Trimming removed 1 base from V and 5 bases from J, with 8 bases in between. Germline loops: CDR1 PRHDT, CDR2 FYEKMQ (reference sequence). CDR3 protein: CASSLVGLETQYF. In DNA, the CDR3 is TGTGCCAGCAGCTTAGTTGGGCTGGAGACCCAGTACTTC.

The chain links TRBV5-1 to TRBJ2-7; perhaps TRBD1 as D (6 bases). The CDR3 consists of 16 residues. CDR1 and CDR2 from the germline V gene are SGHRS and YFSETQ. The germline V and J ends were trimmed by 0 bases and 2 bases, with 15 bases remaining between them. DNA of the CDR3: TGCGCCAGCAGCTTGGGAGTGACCAGGGGCACCTACGAGCAGTACTTC. Translating it yields CASSLGVTRGTYEQYF.

This clone was seen at least ten times. The rearrangement links TRBV29-1 to TRBJ2-4; D possibly corresponds to TRBD1 (6 bases). The CDR3 spans 11 residues. The germline V and J ends were trimmed by 2 bases and 8 bases, with 7 bases remaining between them. CDR1 SQVTM and CDR2 ANQGSEA come from the germline V gene. CDR3: CSVEHRDIQYF. The CDR3 DNA sequence: TGCAGCGTTGAACACAGGGACATTCAGTACTTC.

A few counts support this clone. The CDR3: CASSQVGGRNTEAFF. In DNA form, the CDR3 reads TGTGCCAGCAGCCAAGTAGGGGGTAGGAACACTGAAGCTTTCTTT. The chain combines TRBV14 with TRBJ1-1; D perhaps matches TRBD1 (6 bases). CDR3 length: 15 residues. Trimming pared 1 base from V and 1 base from J, leaving 10 bases between. CDR1 SGHDN and CDR2 FVKESK come from the germline V gene.

This chain links TRBV5-1 with TRBJ1-1; TRBD1 agrees at 11 bases. Trimming at V came to 4 bases and at J to 4 bases, leaving 18 bases not matched to a gene. The length of the CDR3 is 19 residues. Germline CDR1 is SGHRS and CDR2 is YFSETQ. For the CDR3, the DNA is TGCGCCAGCAGCCGGACAGGGGGCGCGGGGTATGGGAATAGCACTGAAGCTTTCTTT. Protein product: CASSRTGGAGYGNSTEAFF.

V is TRBV5-4 and J is TRBJ2-3; a weak D match, TRBD1 (5 bases). Trimming took 0 bases from V and 5 from J, leaving 7 bases between them. CDR1 and CDR2 (germline): SGHNT, YYREEE (reference sequence). The CDR3 runs to 13 residues. CDR3 bases: TGTGCCAGCAGCTTGGCAGGACAAGATACGCAGTATTTT. Protein product: CASSLAGQDTQYF.

The gene calls are TRBV11-2 and TRBJ2-5; 8 nucleotides align to TRBD2. Germline V CDR1 and CDR2: SGHAT, FQNNGV. The V segment lost 6 bases and the J segment 4 bases; nucleotides outside the gene matches: 13. The CDR3 spans 16 residues. Written as DNA, the CDR3 is TGTGCCAGCAGTTTCCCCGCGGGAGGCCTCCGAGAGACCCAGTACTTC. Residues: CASSFPAGGLRETQYF.

This clone has just a few counts. V is TRBV27 and J is TRBJ2-7; TRBD2 agrees at 8 bases. V gave up 5 bases and J gave up 1 base; unmatched junction bases: 4. The CDR3 contains 14 residues. Germline V lookup: CDR1 MNHEY, CDR2 SMNVEV (reference sequence). This chain's CDR3 is CASSPLAGSYEQYF. In DNA, the CDR3 is TGTGCCAGCAGTCCTTTAGCGGGATCCTACGAGCAGTACTTC.

The chain recombines TRBV19 with TRBJ1-1; D gene unclear. V was clipped by 8 bases and J by 1 base, with 8 bases between them. Germline CDR1 and CDR2: LNHDA and SQIVND (reference sequence). The CDR3 runs 12 residues. The CDR3: CASLNRNTEAFF. In DNA form, the CDR3 reads TGTGCCAGTCTCAACAGGAACACTGAAGCTTTCTTT. Drawing the rest from reference TRBV19 and TRBJ1-1, the complete variable domain is DGGITQSPKYLFRKEGQNVTLSCEQNLNHDAMYWYRQDPGQGLRLIYYSQIVNDFQKGDIAEGYSVSREKKESFPLTVTSAQKNPTAFYLCASLNRNTEAFFGQGTRLTVV.

The chain combines TRBV5-1 with TRBJ2-7; 8 bases agree with TRBD1. The germline CDR1 and CDR2 sequences are SGHRS and YFSETQ. V lost 5 bases and J lost 3; bases outside the gene matches: 7. The CDR3 sequence is 14 residues long. This CDR3 reads CASRFQGAGYEQYF. The CDR3 DNA reads as TGCGCCAGCAGATTCCAGGGGGCGGGCTACGAGCAGTACTTC.

V usage is TRBV30 and J usage is TRBJ1-1; TRBD1 matches at 12 bases. Germline V lookup: CDR1 GTSNPN, CDR2 SVGIG (reference sequence). J lost 1 base, V lost 8 bases, and 2 bases had no gene match. CDR3 length: 13 residues. CDR3 nucleotide sequence: TGTGCCAGGGGACAGGGGGCGAACACTGAAGCTTTCTTT. This sequence encodes CARGQGANTEAFF.